A single sample gave rise to the 25 T cell receptor beta chains below, sequenced in a study of blood T cell repertoires in COVID-19. Produced via immunoSEQ multiplex PCR; TCRdb's table is partial and in-frame only. The sample has 200,000 to 250,000 clones, 80% seen once. Sequencing was carried out using PBMCs or T cells enriched from blood (not recorded which). The receptor set was obtained from a woman in her 40s with acute COVID-19.

The genes are TRBV29-1 and TRBJ2-2; maybe TRBD1 (6 bases). V lost 5 bases to trimming and J lost 2 bases, with 12 bases between them. The germline V gene encodes CDR1 SQVTM and CDR2 ANQGSEA. The CDR3 length is 14 residues. The CDR3 nucleotides read TGCAGCGTTCAGAAGGGGGTTAACACCGGGGAGCTGTTTTTT. Protein product: CSVQKGVNTGELFF.

CDR3 sequence: CASSVTGQGAYTEAFF. In nucleotides, the CDR3 is TGTGCCAGCAGCGTCACGGGACAGGGGGCTTACACTGAAGCTTTCTTT. The chain has TRBV9 and TRBJ1-1, with 12 bases identical to TRBD1. CDR3 length equals 16 residues. Trimming at V came to 2 bases and at J to 3 bases, leaving 5 bases not matched to a gene. The V gene's germline CDR1 is SGDLS and CDR2 YYNGEE.

V gene TRBV6-2 or TRBV6-3 combines with J gene TRBJ2-1; 7 bases agree with TRBD1. Trimming took 5 bases from V and 9 from J; bases not matched to a gene: 4. CDR1 MNHEY and CDR2 SVGEGT come from the germline V gene. This CDR3 has 12 residues. For the CDR3, the DNA is TGTGCCAGCAGTCCGGGGACAGTTGAGCAGTTCTTC. Translation gives CASSPGTVEQFF.

V usage is TRBV21-1 and J usage is TRBJ2-7; the D call in the table, TRBD1, was not verified against the DNA. TRBV21-1 is a pseudogene segment. The CDR3 is 16 residues long. The CDR3 bases are TGTGCCAGCAGCAAAGCGTTGGGCGATCCGATCTACGAGCAGTACTTC. This translates into CASSKALGDPIYEQYF.

This clone has just one count. The V call is TRBV4-3, the J call TRBJ1-2; D is perhaps TRBD1 (6 bases). The V and J ends lost 4 bases and 6 bases respectively, with 9 bases between them. This CDR3 has 12 residues. Germline V gene data show CDR1 as LGHNA and CDR2 as YSLEER. The CDR3 here is CASSRGLHGYTF. The CDR3 DNA follows: TGCGCCAGCAGCCGGGGGCTTCATGGCTACACCTTC.

The chain uses TRBV3-1 (or the pseudogene TRBV3-2) and TRBJ1-2; perhaps TRBD1 as D (5 bases). Germline CDR1 is LGHDT and CDR2 is YNNKEL (reference sequence). CDR3 size: 12 residues. V lost 4 bases and J 6 bases, leaving 9 bases between the germline ends. DNA for the CDR3: TGTGCCAGCAGCCGGGGGGGGAATGGCTACACCTTC. This codes for CASSRGGNGYTF.

This clone was seen a handful of times. The rearrangement joins TRBV5-1 to TRBJ2-1; TRBD2 might be the D (5 bases). Trimming pared 0 bases from V and 7 bases from J, leaving 17 bases between. The CDR3 runs 16 residues. Germline V lookup: CDR1 SGHRS, CDR2 YFSETQ. CDR3 in amino acids: CASSLDREFSENEQFF. CDR3 DNA sequence: TGCGCCAGCAGCTTGGACCGGGAATTCTCGGAGAATGAGCAGTTCTTC.

This clone came up once. The V and J genes are TRBV18 and TRBJ2-7; the D gene is possibly TRBD2 (5 bases). This CDR3 contains 13 residues. V lost 2 bases and J lost 8, with 13 bases in between. From germline, CDR1 is KGHSH and CDR2 LQKENI. The CDR3 DNA reads as TGTGCCAGCTCACCAATGCCGGGGTTTAAGCAGTACTTC. It specifies CASSPMPGFKQYF.

CDR3 protein: CASSPQGQAVKDTQYF. The CDR3 DNA reads TGTGCCAGCAGCCCCCAAGGACAGGCAGTAAAGGATACGCAGTATTTT. The rearrangement uses TRBV11-3 and TRBJ2-3; 7 positions agree with TRBD1. The CDR3 covers 16 residues. The trim removed 5 bases at V and 6 bases at J, leaving 14 bases unmatched. CDR1 SGHNT and CDR2 YENEEA come from the germline V gene.

The CDR3 coding sequence is TGTGCCAGCAGCAACAACCGGAACACTGAAGCTTTCTTT. Its protein product is CASSNNRNTEAFF. V usage is TRBV6-5 and J usage is TRBJ1-1; no clear D gene. Trimming pared 6 bases from V and 1 base from J, leaving 9 bases between. The germline gives CDR1 MNHEY, CDR2 SVGAGI. This CDR3 comprises 13 residues.

The chain couples TRBV19 to TRBJ2-2, with 9 bases that match TRBD2. Germline trimming cut 5 bases from V and 7 bases from J; bases unmatched to any gene: 14. There are 17 residues in the CDR3. The germline CDR1 and CDR2 sequences are LNHDA and SQIVND (reference sequence). The chain's CDR3 is CASSYPRSGSRVGELFF. In DNA, the CDR3 is TGTGCCAGTAGTTATCCGCGTAGCGGGAGTCGGGTCGGGGAGCTGTTTTTT.

The chain employs TRBV11-3 and TRBJ2-3, with a possible D match to TRBD1 (5 bases). Germline V gene sequence: CDR1 SGHNT, CDR2 YENEEA. The CDR3 has 14 residues. V lost 2 bases to trimming and J lost 0 bases, with 6 bases between them. CDR3 sequence (DNA): TGTGCCAGCAGCTTACAGGGTAGCACAGATACGCAGTATTTT. Translating gives CASSLQGSTDTQYF. Combining the CDR3 with reference TRBV11-3 and TRBJ2-3 gives the whole variable domain EAGVVQSPRYKIIEKKQPVAFWCNPISGHNTLYWYLQNLGQGPELLIRYENEEAVDDSQLPKDRFSAERLKGVDSTLKIQPAELGDSAVYLCASSLQGSTDTQYFGPGTRLTVL.

CDR3 DNA sequence: TGTGCCAGCAGCCATAGCCAGCGGGGGATGGTGACAGATACGCAGTATTTT. Amino acids: CASSHSQRGMVTDTQYF. The genes are TRBV7-9 and TRBJ2-3; 8 bases map to TRBD2. Unmatched junction bases numbered 13, after V lost 5 bases and J lost 3 bases. Germline V gene sequence: CDR1 SEHNR, CDR2 FQNEAQ (reference sequence). The CDR3 covers 17 residues.

With regard to this clone: In the same sample, other DNA sequences code for this CDR3. This chain joins TRBV3-1 (or the pseudogene TRBV3-2) and TRBJ1-3, with no clear D. Trimming left V 1 base short and J 2 bases short, with 6 bases between. The CDR3 runs to 14 residues. Germline V CDR1 and CDR2: LGHDT, YNNKEL (reference sequence). The CDR3 loop is CASSQGGTGNTIYF. DNA for the CDR3: TGTGCCAGCAGCCAAGGAGGGACTGGAAACACCATATATTTT.

The chain is built from TRBV10-3 and TRBJ2-1; a weak D match, TRBD1 (7 bases). Trimming took off 2 bases at V and 7 bases at J, with 9 bases between the two ends. Germline loops: CDR1 ENHRY, CDR2 SYGVKD. The CDR3 covers 13 residues. The CDR3 loop reads CAISEPGGNEQFF. The CDR3 nucleotides read TGTGCCATCAGTGAGCCAGGGGGGAATGAGCAGTTCTTC.

This clone was seen a few times. The rearrangement uses TRBV5-4 and TRBJ2-7, with D possibly being TRBD2 (8 bases). With 4 bases removed from V and 2 bases from J, the gap between germline ends came to 13 bases. Germline CDR1 reads SGHNT; CDR2 reads YYREEE (reference sequence). The length of the CDR3 is 14 residues. In nucleotides, the CDR3 is TGTGCCAGCAGCCCGGGGGGGACAGCCTACGAGCAGTACTTC. Its protein product is CASSPGGTAYEQYF.

This chain joins TRBV6-2 or TRBV6-3 and TRBJ1-1; possibly TRBD1 for D (5 bases). Germline V lookup: CDR1 MNHEY, CDR2 SVGEGT. V gave up 5 bases and J gave up 5 bases, with 6 bases separating them. The CDR3 is made up of 11 amino acids. Here the CDR3 DNA reads TGTGCCAGCAGTAAGGGGACTGAAGCTTTCTTT. As protein: CASSKGTEAFF.

V gene TRBV28 combines with J gene TRBJ1-2; no clear D. Trimming stripped 6 bases from V and 6 bases from J, with 14 bases between. The CDR3 extends over 13 amino acids. CDR1 and CDR2 from the germline V gene are MDHEN and SYDVKM. CDR3 sequence reads: CASSPRRHNGYTF. In DNA, the CDR3 is TGTGCCAGCAGCCCCCGCCGCCACAATGGCTACACCTTC.

The chain carries TRBV30 and TRBJ2-7; 9 bases fit TRBD1. The CDR3 sequence is 14 residues long. Trimming removed 1 base from V and 4 bases from J; junction bases left unmatched: 5. Germline V gene sequence: CDR1 GTSNPN, CDR2 SVGIG (reference sequence). Written as DNA, the CDR3 is TGTGCCTGGAGTGAAGGGACAGGGACTTACGAGCAGTACTTC. This translates into CAWSEGTGTYEQYF.

This chain links TRBV21-1 with TRBJ2-2; the D call in the table, TRBD1, was not verified against the DNA. TRBV21-1 is a recognized pseudogene. The length of the CDR3 is 16 residues. The CDR3 nucleotides read TGTGCCAGCAGCAAGACGGACAGGGGGCCCTCGGGGGAGCTGTTTTTT. Its protein is CASSKTDRGPSGELFF.

This CDR3 is CASSEDRVDQPQHF. The CDR3 coding sequence is TGTGCCAGCAGTGAAGACAGGGTCGATCAGCCCCAGCATTTT. The V and J genes are TRBV2 and TRBJ1-5, with D tentatively TRBD1 (6 bases). The V gene lost 1 base and the J gene lost 5 bases, with 9 bases spanning the gap. This CDR3 has 14 amino acids. Germline loops: CDR1 SNHLY, CDR2 FYNNEI.

The DNA of the CDR3 is TGTGCCAGCAGCTTAAGTAGTTCCTACAATGAGCAGTTCTTC. As protein: CASSLSSSYNEQFF. V gene TRBV7-9 combines with J gene TRBJ2-1; D remains unclear. Per germline, CDR1 SEHNR and CDR2 FQNEAQ (reference sequence). The V and J ends lost 2 bases and 1 base respectively, with 6 bases between them. CDR3 length: 14 residues.

The CDR3 DNA reads TGTGCCAGCTCAGTCACGGGTCGGGGTGGCTACACCTTC. Translated, it gives CASSVTGRGGYTF. The chain has TRBV18 and TRBJ1-2; D unresolved. There are 13 residues in the CDR3. Germline-derived CDR1 and CDR2 are KGHSH and LQKENI. Trimming cost V 5 bases and J 7 bases, with 14 bases left between them.

This chain connects TRBV27 to TRBJ1-2; 9 bases are shared with TRBD1. CDR1 is MNHEY and CDR2 is SMNVEV in the germline V gene (reference sequence). V shed 7 bases, J shed 5 bases, and the junction held 11 bases outside the gene matches. This CDR3 is built from 15 residues. The CDR3 is CASKVFGTGTYGYTF. The CDR3 coding sequence is TGTGCCAGCAAAGTCTTCGGGACAGGGACATATGGCTACACCTTC.

The chain has TRBV10-3 and TRBJ1-5; 9 bases map to TRBD1. Trimming took 4 bases from V and 2 from J; bases not matched to a gene: 0. CDR1 and CDR2 (germline): ENHRY, SYGVKD. CDR3 length equals 14 residues. CDR3 nucleotides: TGTGCCATCAGTGGGGACAGGGGCAATCAGCCCCAGCATTTT. Translation: CAISGDRGNQPQHF.